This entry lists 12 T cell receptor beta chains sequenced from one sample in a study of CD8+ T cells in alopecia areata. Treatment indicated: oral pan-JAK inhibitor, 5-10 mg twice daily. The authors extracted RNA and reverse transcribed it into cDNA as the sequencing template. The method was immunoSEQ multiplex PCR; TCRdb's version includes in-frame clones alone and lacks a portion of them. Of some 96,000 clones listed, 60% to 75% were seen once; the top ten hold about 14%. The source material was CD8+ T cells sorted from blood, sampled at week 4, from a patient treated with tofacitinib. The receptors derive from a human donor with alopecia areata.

CDR3 bases: TGTGCCAGCAGTTATTCCGGGACAAGCGATGAGCAGTTCTTC. It encodes CASSYSGTSDEQFF. The V call is TRBV6-5, the J call TRBJ2-1, with D perhaps TRBD1 (6 bases). CDR3 length equals 14 residues. With 3 bases removed from V and 8 bases from J, the gap between germline ends came to 14 bases. Germline CDR1 MNHEY, CDR2 SVGAGI.

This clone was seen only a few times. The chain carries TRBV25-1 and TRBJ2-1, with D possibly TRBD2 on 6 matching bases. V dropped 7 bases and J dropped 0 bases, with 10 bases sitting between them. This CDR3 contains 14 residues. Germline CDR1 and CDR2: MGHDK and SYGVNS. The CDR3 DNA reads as TGTGCCAGCATGCGGGGAGACTCCTACAATGAGCAGTTCTTC. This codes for CASMRGDSYNEQFF.

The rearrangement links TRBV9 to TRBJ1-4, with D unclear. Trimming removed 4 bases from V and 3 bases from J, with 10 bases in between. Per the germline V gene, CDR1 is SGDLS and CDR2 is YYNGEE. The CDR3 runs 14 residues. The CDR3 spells CASSYTSSNEKLFF. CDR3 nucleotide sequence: TGTGCCAGCAGCTATACGTCCTCTAATGAAAAACTGTTTTTT.

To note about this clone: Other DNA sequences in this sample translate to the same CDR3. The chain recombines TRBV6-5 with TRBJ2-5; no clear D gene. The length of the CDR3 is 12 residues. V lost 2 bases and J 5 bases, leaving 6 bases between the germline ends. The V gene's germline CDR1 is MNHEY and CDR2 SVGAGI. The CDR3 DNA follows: TGTGCCAGCAGTTACAGTCCGGAGACCCAGTACTTC. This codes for CASSYSPETQYF.

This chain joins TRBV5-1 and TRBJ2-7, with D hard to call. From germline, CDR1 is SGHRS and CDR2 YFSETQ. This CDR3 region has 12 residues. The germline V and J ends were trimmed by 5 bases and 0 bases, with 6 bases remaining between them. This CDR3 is CASRTASYEQYF. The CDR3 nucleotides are TGCGCCAGCAGGACGGCCTCCTACGAGCAGTACTTC.

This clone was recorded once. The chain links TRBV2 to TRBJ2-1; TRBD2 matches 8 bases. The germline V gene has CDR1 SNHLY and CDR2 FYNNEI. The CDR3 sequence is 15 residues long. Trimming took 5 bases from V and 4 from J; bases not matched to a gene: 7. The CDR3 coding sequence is TGTGCCAGCAGTTCCCGCACTAGCGGATACAATGAGCAGTTCTTC. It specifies CASSSRTSGYNEQFF.

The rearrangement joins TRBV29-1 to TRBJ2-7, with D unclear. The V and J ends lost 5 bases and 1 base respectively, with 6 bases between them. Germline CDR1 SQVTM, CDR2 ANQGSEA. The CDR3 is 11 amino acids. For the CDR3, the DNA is TGCAGCGTTATGAAGTCCTACGAGCAGTACTTC. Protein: CSVMKSYEQYF.

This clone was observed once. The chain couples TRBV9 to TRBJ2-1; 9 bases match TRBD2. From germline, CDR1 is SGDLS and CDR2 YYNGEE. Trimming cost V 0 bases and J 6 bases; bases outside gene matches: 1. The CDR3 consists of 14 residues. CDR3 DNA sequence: TGTGCCAGCAGCGTAGGGGGACTAGCCAATGAGCAGTTCTTC. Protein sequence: CASSVGGLANEQFF.

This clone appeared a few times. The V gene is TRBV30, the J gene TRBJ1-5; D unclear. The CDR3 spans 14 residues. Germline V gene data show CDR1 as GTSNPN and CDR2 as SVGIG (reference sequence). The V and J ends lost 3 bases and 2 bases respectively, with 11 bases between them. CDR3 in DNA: TGTGCCTGGAGCCAGGTCCAGGGCAATCAGCCCCAGCATTTT. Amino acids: CAWSQVQGNQPQHF.

This chain's CDR3 is CATSSLRAHPTNEKLFF. CDR3 bases: TGTGCCACCAGCAGCTTGAGGGCTCACCCAACTAATGAAAAACTGTTTTTT. The rearrangement links TRBV15 to TRBJ1-4; D gene uncertain. The CDR3 has 17 amino acids. Trimming cost V 3 bases and J 0 bases, with 14 bases left between them. Germline V gene data show CDR1 as LNHNV and CDR2 as YYDKDF (reference sequence).

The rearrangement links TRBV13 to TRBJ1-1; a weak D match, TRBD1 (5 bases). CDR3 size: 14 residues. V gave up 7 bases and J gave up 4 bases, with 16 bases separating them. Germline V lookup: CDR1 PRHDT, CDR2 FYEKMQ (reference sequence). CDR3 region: CASNPGPPGTEAFF. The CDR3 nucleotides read TGTGCCAGCAACCCGGGACCGCCGGGCACTGAAGCTTTCTTT.

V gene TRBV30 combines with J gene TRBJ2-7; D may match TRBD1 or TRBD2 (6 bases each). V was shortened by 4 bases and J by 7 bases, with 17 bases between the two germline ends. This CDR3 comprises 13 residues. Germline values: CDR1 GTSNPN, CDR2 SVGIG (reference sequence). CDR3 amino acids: CAWNEGGNGEQYF. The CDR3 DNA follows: TGTGCCTGGAACGAAGGGGGGAACGGAGAGCAGTACTTC.